This TCR beta chain is drawn from a study of control samples from healthy donors and cancer patients. Germline V CDR1 and CDR2: LGHNA, YSLEER. Trimming took 1 base from V and 2 from J, leaving 19 bases between them. The CDR3 sequence is 18 residues long. This clone was seen only once. Clones were read by immunoSEQ multiplex PCR, and TCRdb kept only the in-frame ones, dropping some. The data hold 120,000 or so clones, with 80% to 90% observed a single time. V and J are TRBV4-3 and TRBJ2-3; D not resolved. This sequence originates from a man aged 40-50 years in good health. Specimen: blood. CDR3 protein: CASSQVGSSQSPTDTQYF. In DNA, the CDR3 is TGCGCCAGCAGCCAAGTGGGATCAAGCCAATCCCCCACAGATACGCAGTATTTT.